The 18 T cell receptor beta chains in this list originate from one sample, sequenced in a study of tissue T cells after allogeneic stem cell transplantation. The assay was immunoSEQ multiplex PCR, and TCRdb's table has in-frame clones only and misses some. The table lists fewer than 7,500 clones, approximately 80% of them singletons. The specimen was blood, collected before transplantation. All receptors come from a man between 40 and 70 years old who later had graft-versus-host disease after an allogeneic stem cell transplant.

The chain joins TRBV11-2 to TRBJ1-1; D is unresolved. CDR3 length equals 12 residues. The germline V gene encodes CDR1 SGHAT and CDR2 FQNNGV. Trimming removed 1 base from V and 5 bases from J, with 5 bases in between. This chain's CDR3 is CASSLVGTEAFF. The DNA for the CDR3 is TGTGCCAGCAGCTTAGTAGGTACTGAAGCTTTCTTT. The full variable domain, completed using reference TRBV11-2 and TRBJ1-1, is EAGVAQSPRYKIIEKRQSVAFWCNPISGHATLYWYQQILGQGPKLLIQFQNNGVVDDSQLPKDRFSAERLKGVDSTLKIQPAKLEDSAVYLCASSLVGTEAFFGQGTRLTVV.

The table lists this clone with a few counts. The CDR3 loop is CASTRLAGGRETQYF. The CDR3 DNA reads as TGTGCCAGCACGCGGCTAGCGGGAGGACGGGAGACCCAGTACTTC. The rearrangement links TRBV28 to TRBJ2-5; 11 bases match TRBD2. This CDR3 spans 15 amino acids. Trimming removed 7 bases from V and 5 bases from J; junction bases left unmatched: 9. In germline, CDR1 is MDHEN, CDR2 SYDVKM.

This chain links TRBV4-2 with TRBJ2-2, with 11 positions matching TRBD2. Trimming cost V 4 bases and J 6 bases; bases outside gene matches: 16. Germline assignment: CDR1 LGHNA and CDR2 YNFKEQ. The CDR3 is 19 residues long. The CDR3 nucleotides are TGTGCCAGCAGCCCCAAGCGGCATAGCGGGGGGGCCGATCCCGGGGAGCTGTTTTTT. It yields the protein CASSPKRHSGGADPGELFF.

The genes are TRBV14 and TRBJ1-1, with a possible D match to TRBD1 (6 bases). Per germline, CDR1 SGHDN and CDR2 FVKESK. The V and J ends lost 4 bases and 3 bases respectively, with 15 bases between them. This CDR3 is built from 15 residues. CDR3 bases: TGTGCCAGCAGCCGTGGGGGGGGGCGGCACACTGAAGCTTTCTTT. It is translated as CASSRGGGRHTEAFF.

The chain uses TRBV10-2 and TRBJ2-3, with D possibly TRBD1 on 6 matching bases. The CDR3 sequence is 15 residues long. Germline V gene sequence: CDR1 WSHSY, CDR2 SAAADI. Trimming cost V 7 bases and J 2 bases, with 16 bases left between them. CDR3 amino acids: CASTETGPITDTQYF. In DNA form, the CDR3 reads TGCGCCAGCACCGAGACAGGACCGATCACAGATACGCAGTATTTT.

CDR3 coding DNA: TGTGCCAGCAGCCAAGATATAGCGGCGGGACCCAAAAACATTCAGTACTTC. Translating it yields CASSQDIAAGPKNIQYF. The chain joins TRBV4-2 to TRBJ2-4, with a possible D match to TRBD2 (6 bases). The CDR3 runs 17 residues. Germline CDR1 LGHNA, CDR2 YNFKEQ. Trimming left V 0 bases short and J 2 bases short, with 14 bases between.

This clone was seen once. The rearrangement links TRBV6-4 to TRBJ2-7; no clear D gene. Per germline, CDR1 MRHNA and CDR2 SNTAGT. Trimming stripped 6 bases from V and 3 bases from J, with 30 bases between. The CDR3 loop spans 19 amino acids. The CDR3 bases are TGTGCCAGCAGACACCCTCAGGATCCCCCAGACGTATCGTGCTACGAGCAGTACTTC. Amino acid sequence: CASRHPQDPPDVSCYEQYF.

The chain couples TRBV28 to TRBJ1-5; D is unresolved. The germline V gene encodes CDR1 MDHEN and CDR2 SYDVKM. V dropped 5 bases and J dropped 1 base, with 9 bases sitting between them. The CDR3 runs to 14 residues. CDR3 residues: CASSHHTSNQPQHF. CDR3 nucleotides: TGTGCCAGCAGTCATCACACCAGCAATCAGCCCCAGCATTTT.

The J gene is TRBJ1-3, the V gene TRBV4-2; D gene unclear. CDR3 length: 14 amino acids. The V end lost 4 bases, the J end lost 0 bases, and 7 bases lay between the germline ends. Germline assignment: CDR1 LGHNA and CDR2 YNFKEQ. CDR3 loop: CASSPPNSGNTIYF. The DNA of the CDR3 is TGTGCCAGCAGCCCACCGAACTCTGGAAACACCATATATTTT.

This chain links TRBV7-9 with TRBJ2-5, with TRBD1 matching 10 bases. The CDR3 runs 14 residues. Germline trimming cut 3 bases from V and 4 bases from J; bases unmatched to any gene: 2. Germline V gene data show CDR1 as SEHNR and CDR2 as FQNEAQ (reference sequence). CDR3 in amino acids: CASSFRTGGETQYF. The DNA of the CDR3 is TGTGCCAGCAGCTTTCGGACAGGGGGAGAGACCCAGTACTTC.

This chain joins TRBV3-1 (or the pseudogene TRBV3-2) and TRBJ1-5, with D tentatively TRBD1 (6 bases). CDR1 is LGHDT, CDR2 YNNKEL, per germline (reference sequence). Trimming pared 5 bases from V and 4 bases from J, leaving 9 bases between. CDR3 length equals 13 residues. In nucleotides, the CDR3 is TGTGCCAGCAGCAGGACAGAGAATCAGCCCCAGCATTTT. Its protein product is CASSRTENQPQHF.

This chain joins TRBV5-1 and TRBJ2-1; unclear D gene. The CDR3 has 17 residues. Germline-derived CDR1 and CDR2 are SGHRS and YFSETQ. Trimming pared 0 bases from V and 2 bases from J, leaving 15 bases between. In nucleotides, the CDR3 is TGCGCCAGCAGCTTGGGTCACGAGCCCTCCCCCTACAATGAGCAGTTCTTC. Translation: CASSLGHEPSPYNEQFF.

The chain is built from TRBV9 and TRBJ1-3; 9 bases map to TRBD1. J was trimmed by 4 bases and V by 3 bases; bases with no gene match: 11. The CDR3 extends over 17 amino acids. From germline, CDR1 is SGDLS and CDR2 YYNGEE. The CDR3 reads CASSATLTDRGGNTIYF. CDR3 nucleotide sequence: TGTGCCAGCAGCGCGACCCTAACGGACAGGGGAGGAAACACCATATATTTT. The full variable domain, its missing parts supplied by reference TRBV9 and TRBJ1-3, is DSGVTQTPKHLITATGQRVTLRCSPRSGDLSVYWYQQSLDQGLQFLIQYYNGEERAKGNILERFSAQQFPDLHSELNLSSLELGDSALYFCASSATLTDRGGNTIYFGEGSWLTVV.

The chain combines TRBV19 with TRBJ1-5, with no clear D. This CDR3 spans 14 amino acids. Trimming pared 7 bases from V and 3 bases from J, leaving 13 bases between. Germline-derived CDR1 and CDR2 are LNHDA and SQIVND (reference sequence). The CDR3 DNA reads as TGTGCCAGTAATGACCGGACTAACAATCAGCCCCAGCATTTT. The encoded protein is CASNDRTNNQPQHF.

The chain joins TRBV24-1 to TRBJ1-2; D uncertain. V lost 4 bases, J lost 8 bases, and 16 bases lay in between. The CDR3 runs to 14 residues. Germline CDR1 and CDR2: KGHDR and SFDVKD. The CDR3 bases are TGTGCCACCAGTGACTTTGGACGGGTAGAGGGCTACACCTTC. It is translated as CATSDFGRVEGYTF.

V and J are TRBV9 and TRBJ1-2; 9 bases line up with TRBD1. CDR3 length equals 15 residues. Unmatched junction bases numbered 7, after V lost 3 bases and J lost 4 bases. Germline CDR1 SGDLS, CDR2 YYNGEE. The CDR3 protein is CASSGWGQGAYGYTF. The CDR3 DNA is TGTGCCAGCAGCGGCTGGGGACAGGGCGCCTATGGCTACACCTTC.

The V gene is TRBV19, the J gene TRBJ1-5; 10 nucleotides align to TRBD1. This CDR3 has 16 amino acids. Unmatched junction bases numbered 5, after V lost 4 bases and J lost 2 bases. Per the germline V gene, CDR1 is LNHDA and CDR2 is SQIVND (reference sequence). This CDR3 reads CASSKGTGAGNQPQHF. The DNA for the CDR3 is TGTGCCAGTAGTAAAGGGACAGGGGCGGGCAATCAGCCCCAGCATTTT. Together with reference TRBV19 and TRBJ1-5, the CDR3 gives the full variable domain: DGGITQSPKYLFRKEGQNVTLSCEQNLNHDAMYWYRQDPGQGLRLIYYSQIVNDFQKGDIAEGYSVSREKKESFPLTVTSAQKNPTAFYLCASSKGTGAGNQPQHFGDGTRLSIL.

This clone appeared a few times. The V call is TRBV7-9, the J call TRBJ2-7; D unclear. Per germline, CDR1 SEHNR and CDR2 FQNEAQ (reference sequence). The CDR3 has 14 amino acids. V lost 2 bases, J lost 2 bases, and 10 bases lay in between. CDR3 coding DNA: TGTGCCAGCAGCTTAAGTCCGCAGGCCTACGAGCAGTACTTC. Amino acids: CASSLSPQAYEQYF.